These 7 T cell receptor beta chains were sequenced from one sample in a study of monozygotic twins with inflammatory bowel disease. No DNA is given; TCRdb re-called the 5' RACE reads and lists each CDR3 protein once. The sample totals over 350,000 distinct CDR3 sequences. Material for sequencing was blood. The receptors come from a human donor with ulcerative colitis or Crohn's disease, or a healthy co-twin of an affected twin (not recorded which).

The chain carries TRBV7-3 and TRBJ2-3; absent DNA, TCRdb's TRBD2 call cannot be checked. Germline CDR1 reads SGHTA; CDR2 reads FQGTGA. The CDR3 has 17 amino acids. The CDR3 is CASSSGPGLAGGDTQYF.

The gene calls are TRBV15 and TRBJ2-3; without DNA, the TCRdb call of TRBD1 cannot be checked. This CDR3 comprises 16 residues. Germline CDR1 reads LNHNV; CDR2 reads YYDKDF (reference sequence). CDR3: CATSREPGQGVDTQYF.

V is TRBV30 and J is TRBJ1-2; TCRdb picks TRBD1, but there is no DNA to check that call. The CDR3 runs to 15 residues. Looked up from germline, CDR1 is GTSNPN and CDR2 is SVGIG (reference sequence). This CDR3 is CAWSEDSSINYGYTF.

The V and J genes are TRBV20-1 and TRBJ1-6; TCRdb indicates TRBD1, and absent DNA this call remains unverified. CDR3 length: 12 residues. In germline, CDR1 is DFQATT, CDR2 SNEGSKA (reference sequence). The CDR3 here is CSASPDVGPLHF.

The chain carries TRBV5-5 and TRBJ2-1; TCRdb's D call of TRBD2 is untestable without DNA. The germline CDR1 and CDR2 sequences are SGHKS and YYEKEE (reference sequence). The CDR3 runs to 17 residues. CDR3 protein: CASSFLSGGSSYNEQFF.

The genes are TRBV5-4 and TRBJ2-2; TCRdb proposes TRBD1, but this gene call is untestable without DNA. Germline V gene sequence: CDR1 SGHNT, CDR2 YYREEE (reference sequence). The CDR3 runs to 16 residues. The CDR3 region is CASSSFRDRVSGELFF. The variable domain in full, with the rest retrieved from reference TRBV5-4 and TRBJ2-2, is ETGVTQSPTHLIKTRGQQVTLRCSSQSGHNTVSWYQQALGQGPQFIFQYYREEENGRGNFPPRFSGLQFPNYSSELNVNALELDDSALYLCASSSFRDRVSGELFFGEGSRLTVL.

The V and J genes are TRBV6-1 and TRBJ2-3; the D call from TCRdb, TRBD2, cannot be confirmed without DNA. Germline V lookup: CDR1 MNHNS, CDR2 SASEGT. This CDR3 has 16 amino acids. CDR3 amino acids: CASGGAAAVPTDTQYF.